This TCR beta chain is from a study of CD8 T cells in Susac syndrome. V lost 1 base and J 4 bases, leaving 8 bases between the germline ends. CDR1 and CDR2 (germline): SEHNR, FQNEAQ (reference sequence). The CDR3 contains 14 residues. About 0.5 to 1 ug RNA was reverse transcribed with random hexamers. A multiplex approach, immunoSEQ multiplex PCR, amplified TCR beta CDR3 across 54 Vbeta and 13 Jbeta. TCRdb independently ran MiXCR on the immunoSEQ multiplex PCR reads; one entry per CDR3 protein. The table has a few hundred thousand distinct CDR3 sequences, over 75% seen once. From blood CD8+ and CD4+ T cells, TCR beta sequences were generated. Negative isolation was applied to CD8+ and CD4+ T cells, and FACS enrichment was applied to TEMRA cells.

The V gene is TRBV7-9, the J gene TRBJ2-1; unclear D gene. Sequencing was performed on CD8+ T cells from PBMCs. This receptor was taken from a human donor with multiple sclerosis. The CDR3 nucleotides are TGTGCCAGCAGCTTAGTTATGGGGTACAATGAGCAGTTCTTC. Protein product: CASSLVMGYNEQFF.